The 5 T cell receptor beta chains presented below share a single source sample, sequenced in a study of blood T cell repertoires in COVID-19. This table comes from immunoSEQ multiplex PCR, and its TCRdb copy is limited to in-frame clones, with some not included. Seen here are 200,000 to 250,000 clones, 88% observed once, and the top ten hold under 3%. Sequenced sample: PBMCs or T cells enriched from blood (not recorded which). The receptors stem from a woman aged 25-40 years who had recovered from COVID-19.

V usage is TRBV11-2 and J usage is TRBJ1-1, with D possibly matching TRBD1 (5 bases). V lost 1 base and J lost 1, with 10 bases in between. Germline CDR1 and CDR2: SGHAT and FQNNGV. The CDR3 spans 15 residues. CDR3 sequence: CASSLAPGGNTEAFF. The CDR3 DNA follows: TGTGCCAGCAGCTTAGCCCCGGGGGGGAACACTGAAGCTTTCTTT.

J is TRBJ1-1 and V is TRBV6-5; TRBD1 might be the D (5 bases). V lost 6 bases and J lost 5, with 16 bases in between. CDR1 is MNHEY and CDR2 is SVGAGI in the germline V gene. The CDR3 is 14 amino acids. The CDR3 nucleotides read TGTGCCAGCAGCGGAACAGGCCTAGGGACTGAAGCTTTCTTT. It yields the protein CASSGTGLGTEAFF.

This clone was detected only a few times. This CDR3 reads CASSLGAGDTGELFF. The CDR3 DNA reads TGTGCCAGCAGCTTAGGTGCAGGGGACACCGGGGAGCTGTTTTTT. The genes are TRBV7-9 and TRBJ2-2; a possible D gene is TRBD1 (6 bases). Per the germline V gene, CDR1 is SEHNR and CDR2 is FQNEAQ (reference sequence). V lost 1 base to trimming and J lost 3 bases, with 9 bases between them. CDR3 size: 15 residues.

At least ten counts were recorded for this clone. CDR3 sequence reads: CASTQGVDGELFF. The CDR3 DNA sequence: TGCGCCAGCACCCAGGGGGTTGACGGGGAGCTGTTTTTT. The chain is built from TRBV5-1 and TRBJ2-2; the match to TRBD1 covers 7 bases. With 6 bases clipped from V and 7 bases from J, the junction kept 6 bases outside the gene matches. Germline values: CDR1 SGHRS, CDR2 YFSETQ. CDR3 length: 13 residues. Full variable domain (remainder filled in from reference TRBV5-1 and TRBJ2-2): KAGVTQTPRYLIKTRGQQVTLSCSPISGHRSVSWYQQTPGQGLQFLFEYFSETQRNKGNFPGRFSGRQFSNSRSEMNVSTLELGDSALYLCASTQGVDGELFFGEGSRLTVL.

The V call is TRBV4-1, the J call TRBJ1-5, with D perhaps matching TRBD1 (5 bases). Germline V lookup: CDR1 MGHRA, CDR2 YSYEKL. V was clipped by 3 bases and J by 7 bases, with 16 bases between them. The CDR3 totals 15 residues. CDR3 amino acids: CASSQATDGGQPQHF. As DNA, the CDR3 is TGCGCCAGCAGCCAGGCGACGGACGGGGGACAGCCCCAGCATTTT.